The clone carrying this T cell receptor (delta chain) occurred many times. Its specificity is not known. A far more abundant clone sits one base away, making this likely a read error. The sample carries other DNA sequences with the same CDR3. This entry comes from a study of γδ T cells in repeated Plasmodium falciparum infection. Study in general: Malaria-naive adults were infected with P. falciparum NF54 four times over around 600 days. Some Malian samples span acute malaria episodes; others come from no-transmission periods.

The CDR3 spans 21 residues. Germline V CDR1 and CDR2: TVYSNPD, GDNSRS (reference sequence). Whole-study results and caveats: Vdelta2-negative gammadelta repertoires appeared less diverse and less shared in Malian than Australian children.

Sequencing covered both gamma and delta TCR chains per sample. TCRdb reran clone calling via CATT on the multiplex PCR reads. The profile shows more than 45,000 delta-chain clones, around 1.8% of them singletons. Gammadelta T cells were flow-sorted from PBMC into Vgamma9/Vdelta2+ and Vdelta2-negative populations for bulk analysis. The chain employs TRDV3 and TRDJ1; 9 positions match TRDD3. The sequence was obtained from a pool of human donors (malaria-infected and uninfected, not separated). Sequenced input: gamma-delta T cells from blood. Written as DNA, the CDR3 is TGTGCCTTTCGGGTGGGCATTCCCGTTGTGTACTGGGGGACGCACACCGACAAACTCATCTTT. This codes for CAFRVGIPVVYWGTHTDKLIF.